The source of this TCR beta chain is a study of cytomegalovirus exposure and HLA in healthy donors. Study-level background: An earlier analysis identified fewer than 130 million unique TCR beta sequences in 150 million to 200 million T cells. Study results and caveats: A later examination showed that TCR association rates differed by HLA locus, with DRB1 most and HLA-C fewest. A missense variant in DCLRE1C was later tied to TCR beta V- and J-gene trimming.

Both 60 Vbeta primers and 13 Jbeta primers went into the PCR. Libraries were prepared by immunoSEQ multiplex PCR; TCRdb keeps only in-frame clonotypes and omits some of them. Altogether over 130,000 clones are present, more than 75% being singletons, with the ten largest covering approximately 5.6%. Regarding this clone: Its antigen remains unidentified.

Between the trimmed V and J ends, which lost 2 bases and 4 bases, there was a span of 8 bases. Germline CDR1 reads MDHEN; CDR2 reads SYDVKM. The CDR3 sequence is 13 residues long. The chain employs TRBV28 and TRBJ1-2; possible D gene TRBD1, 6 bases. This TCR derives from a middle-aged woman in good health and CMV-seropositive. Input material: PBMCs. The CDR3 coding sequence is TGTGCCAGCAGTTTAGGGGGCCCCTATGGCTACACCTTC. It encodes CASSLGGPYGYTF.